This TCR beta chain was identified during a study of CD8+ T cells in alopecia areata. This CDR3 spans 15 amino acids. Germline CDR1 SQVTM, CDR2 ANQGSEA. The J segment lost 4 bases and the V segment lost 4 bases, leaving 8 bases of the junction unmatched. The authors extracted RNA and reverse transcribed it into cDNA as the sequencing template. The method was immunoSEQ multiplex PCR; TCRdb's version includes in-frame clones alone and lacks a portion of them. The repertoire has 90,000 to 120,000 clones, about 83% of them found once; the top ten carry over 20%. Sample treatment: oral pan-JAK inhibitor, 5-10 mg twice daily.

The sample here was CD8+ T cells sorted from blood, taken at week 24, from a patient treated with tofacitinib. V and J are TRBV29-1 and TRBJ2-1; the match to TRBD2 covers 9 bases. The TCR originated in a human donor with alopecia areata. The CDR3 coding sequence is TGCAGCGTTGCTGGGTCTAGCGGGGTATACAATGAGCAGTTCTTC. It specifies CSVAGSSGVYNEQFF.